This TCR beta chain was captured in a study of follicular helper T cells after annual influenza vaccination. Indicated time point: 2015-2016 season, pre-vaccination. TCRdb's table, derived via immunoSEQ multiplex PCR, lists solely in-frame clones and lacks some. The repertoire includes 5,500 to 7,500 clones, 82% of them detected once, and around 0.73% sits in the top ten. This clone was detected only once. This CDR3 spans 14 amino acids. V lost 3 bases and J lost 3, with 8 bases in between. The V gene's germline CDR1 is WNHNN and CDR2 SYGVQD (reference sequence). The chain employs TRBV10-1 and TRBJ1-4, with TRBD1 as a possible D gene (6 bases). The sequencing here drew on CXCR5- memory CD4+ T cells sorted from blood, taken on the day of influenza vaccination. This receptor was obtained from an adult who received the influenza vaccine. The CDR3 reads CASSDRGPNEKLFF. The CDR3 DNA is TGCGCCAGCAGTGACAGGGGCCCTAATGAAAAACTGTTTTTT.